The rows below give T cell receptor beta chains drawn from one sample of a study of shared clonotypes between healthy human individuals. The table came from immunoSEQ multiplex PCR; TCRdb's copy has only in-frame clones and leaves some out. The sample records under 2,000,000 clones, just under 95% being singletons. Sequencing was performed on naive CD8+ T cells sorted from blood. These receptors originate from a man aged 18 to 29 in good health. Both conserved end residues are part of each CDR3. The D gene is left open where the match is weak. Clone size is stated in some rows and not others, as once, few, many or a class when expanded.

clone size: .; J gene: TRBJ2-2; V gene: TRBV9; D gene: .; CDR3 DNA: TGTGCCAGCAGCGTAGCTCCCGACCCCGGGGAGCTGTTTTTT; CDR3 protein: CASSVAPDPGELFF
clone size: .; J gene: TRBJ1-2; V gene: TRBV19; D gene: .; CDR3 DNA: TGTGCCAGTAGTTTCCTCCTCCAGGGCTTTGCACCCAACTATGGCTACACCTTC; CDR3 protein: CASSFLLQGFAPNYGYTF
clone size: .; J gene: TRBJ2-7; V gene: TRBV11-2; D gene: TRBD2; CDR3 DNA: TGTGCCAGCAGTCCCTTGGCGGGAGAAATCTACGAGCAGTACTTC; CDR3 protein: CASSPLAGEIYEQYF
clone size: .; J gene: TRBJ1-1; V gene: TRBV18; D gene: TRBD1; CDR3 DNA: TGTGCCAGCTCACCGGCAGGGGGTGAAGCTTTCTTT; CDR3 protein: CASSPAGGEAFF
clone size: .; J gene: TRBJ2-2; V gene: TRBV7-6; D gene: TRBD2; CDR3 DNA: TGTGCCAGCAGCCCAGGCCTAGCGGGGATCGGGGAGCTGTTTTTT; CDR3 protein: CASSPGLAGIGELFF
clone size: .; J gene: TRBJ2-5; V gene: TRBV28; D gene: .; CDR3 DNA: TGTGCCAGCAGTTTATATATCAGGGTCCAAGAGACCCAGTACTTC; CDR3 protein: CASSLYIRVQETQYF
clone size: .; J gene: TRBJ2-1; V gene: TRBV7-2; D gene: .; CDR3 DNA: TGTGCCAGCAGCTTAGTAGGGGCGAACTCCTACAATGAGCAGTTCTTC; CDR3 protein: CASSLVGANSYNEQFF
clone size: .; J gene: TRBJ1-4; V gene: TRBV6-6; D gene: .; CDR3 DNA: TGTGCCAGCAGTTACTCGGCCAGTGAGGGCGAAAAACTGTTTTTT; CDR3 protein: CASSYSASEGEKLFF
clone size: once; J gene: TRBJ2-3; V gene: TRBV7-9; D gene: .; CDR3 DNA: TGTGCCAGCAGCTTCCTCACAGATACGCAGTATTTT; CDR3 protein: CASSFLTDTQYF
clone size: .; J gene: TRBJ2-3; V gene: TRBV29-1; D gene: TRBD1; CDR3 DNA: TGCAGCGGGGGGACAGTTTCAGATACGCAGTATTTT; CDR3 protein: CSGGTVSDTQYF
clone size: .; J gene: TRBJ1-1; V gene: TRBV10-1; D gene: .; CDR3 DNA: TGCGCCAGCAGTGCTGGAAGGCTCCAGGACACTGAAGCTTTCTTT; CDR3 protein: CASSAGRLQDTEAFF
clone size: once; J gene: TRBJ2-5; V gene: TRBV2; D gene: TRBD2; CDR3 DNA: TGTGCCAGCAGTGAACAGGGGACTAGCGGGAGGGGAGAGACCCAGTACTTC; CDR3 protein: CASSEQGTSGRGETQYF
clone size: once; J gene: TRBJ2-1; V gene: TRBV7-8; D gene: TRBD2; CDR3 DNA: TGTGCCAGCAGCCGGGGACTAGCGGGAGGGCCTCTTGTGTACAATGAGCAGTTCTTC; CDR3 protein: CASSRGLAGGPLVYNEQFF
clone size: .; J gene: TRBJ1-5; V gene: TRBV11-2; D gene: .; CDR3 DNA: TGTGCCAGCAGCTTAGAAGATAATCAGCCCCAGCATTTT; CDR3 protein: CASSLEDNQPQHF
clone size: .; J gene: TRBJ2-4; V gene: TRBV19; D gene: TRBD1; CDR3 DNA: TGTGCCACCCAAGCAGGGGGAGACATTCAGTACTTC; CDR3 protein: CATQAGGDIQYF
clone size: .; J gene: TRBJ2-1; V gene: TRBV11-2; D gene: .; CDR3 DNA: TGTGCCAGCAGCCTCCCCGACTCCTACAATGAGCAGTTCTTC; CDR3 protein: CASSLPDSYNEQFF
clone size: .; J gene: TRBJ2-7; V gene: TRBV29-1; D gene: .; CDR3 DNA: TGCAGCGTTGAAGAGGCTAGGGCAGGGTCGACCTACGAGCAGTACTTC; CDR3 protein: CSVEEARAGSTYEQYF
clone size: .; J gene: TRBJ1-4; V gene: TRBV27; D gene: .; CDR3 DNA: .; CDR3 protein: CASGGDFGNEKLFF
clone size: once; J gene: TRBJ1-1; V gene: TRBV7-8; D gene: .; CDR3 DNA: TGTGCCAGCAGCTCCAAGGGGGGGACCACTGAAGCTTTCTTT; CDR3 protein: CASSSKGGTTEAFF
clone size: .; J gene: TRBJ2-5; V gene: TRBV7-3; D gene: .; CDR3 DNA: TGTGCCAGCAGCTTAAGCGATTACCAAGAGACCCAGTACTTC; CDR3 protein: CASSLSDYQETQYF
clone size: .; J gene: TRBJ1-1; V gene: TRBV30; D gene: TRBD1; CDR3 DNA: TGTGCCTGGGGGACAGGCTTCGCTGAAGCTTTCTTT; CDR3 protein: CAWGTGFAEAFF
clone size: .; J gene: TRBJ2-7; V gene: TRBV7-6; D gene: TRBD2; CDR3 DNA: TGTGCCAGCAGCTTAAAAGCGGGGGTATACGAGCAGTACTTC; CDR3 protein: CASSLKAGVYEQYF
clone size: .; J gene: TRBJ1-1; V gene: TRBV5-6; D gene: .; CDR3 DNA: TGTGCCAGCAGGGTGGCTGATTGGACTGAAGCTTTCTTT; CDR3 protein: CASRVADWTEAFF
clone size: .; J gene: TRBJ2-1; V gene: TRBV7-8; D gene: .; CDR3 DNA: TGTGCCAGCAGCTTACCACTATTGGGTGGGGAGTACTACAATGAGCAGTTCTTC; CDR3 protein: CASSLPLLGGEYYNEQFF
clone size: .; J gene: TRBJ2-5; V gene: TRBV13; D gene: .; CDR3 DNA: TGTGCCAGCAGCTTAGAAGGGGAGACCCAGTACTTC; CDR3 protein: CASSLEGETQYF
clone size: .; J gene: TRBJ2-2; V gene: TRBV27; D gene: .; CDR3 DNA: TGTGCCAGCAGTTTACAGAGTAACACCGGGGAGCTGTTTTTT; CDR3 protein: CASSLQSNTGELFF
clone size: .; J gene: TRBJ1-4; V gene: TRBV7-8; D gene: .; CDR3 DNA: TGTGCCAGCAGCTTAGGAACTGAACTGTTTTTT; CDR3 protein: CASSLGTELFF
clone size: once; J gene: TRBJ2-7; V gene: TRBV27; D gene: .; CDR3 DNA: TGTGCCAGCGGGAACGAGCAGTACTTC; CDR3 protein: CASGNEQYF
clone size: .; J gene: TRBJ1-4; V gene: TRBV7-6; D gene: .; CDR3 DNA: TGTGCCAGCAGCTTACCCCCCAGTGAACTGTTTTTT; CDR3 protein: CASSLPPSELFF
clone size: .; J gene: TRBJ1-5; V gene: TRBV27; D gene: .; CDR3 DNA: TGTGCCAGCAGTCTTTTAGGGGTACAGGGAAATGGCGGTCAGCCCCAGCATTTT; CDR3 protein: CASSLLGVQGNGGQPQHF
clone size: .; J gene: TRBJ2-1; V gene: TRBV4-3; D gene: .; CDR3 DNA: TGCGCCAGCAGCCAAGAGGCCCTTTCCTACAATGAGCAGTTCTTC; CDR3 protein: CASSQEALSYNEQFF
clone size: .; J gene: TRBJ1-4; V gene: TRBV6-5; D gene: .; CDR3 DNA: TGTGCCAGCAGTGCGGACGGTGGGAAACTGTTTTTT; CDR3 protein: CASSADGGKLFF
clone size: .; J gene: TRBJ2-3; V gene: TRBV4-1; D gene: .; CDR3 DNA: TGCGCCAGCAGCCTCCTTTTTGGTGGGCCCGATACGCAGTATTTT; CDR3 protein: CASSLLFGGPDTQYF
clone size: .; J gene: TRBJ1-2; V gene: TRBV5-1; D gene: TRBD1; CDR3 DNA: TGCGCCAGCAGCTTGGATGAGACAGGGGGCAGCTATGGCTACACCTTC; CDR3 protein: CASSLDETGGSYGYTF
clone size: .; J gene: TRBJ2-3; V gene: TRBV9; D gene: TRBD2; CDR3 DNA: TGTGCCAGCAGCGCGGGGACTAGCGGTGCAGATACGCAGTATTTT; CDR3 protein: CASSAGTSGADTQYF
clone size: .; J gene: TRBJ2-7; V gene: TRBV6-1; D gene: .; CDR3 DNA: TGTGCCAGCAGTGCTCGGGTTCCCCAGGAGCAGTACTTC; CDR3 protein: CASSARVPQEQYF
clone size: .; J gene: TRBJ2-7; V gene: TRBV11-2; D gene: .; CDR3 DNA: TGTGCCAGCAGCTTAGATAATGTCAGGGCGAACTTC; CDR3 protein: CASSLDNVRANF
clone size: .; J gene: TRBJ2-2; V gene: TRBV11-2; D gene: .; CDR3 DNA: TGTGCCAGCAGCTTAGCCCCCTCCGGGGAGCTGTTTTTT; CDR3 protein: CASSLAPSGELFF
clone size: .; J gene: TRBJ2-7; V gene: TRBV27; D gene: .; CDR3 DNA: TGTGCCAGCAGGGCAGGGCACTCCTACGAGCAGTACTTC; CDR3 protein: CASRAGHSYEQYF
clone size: .; J gene: TRBJ1-2; V gene: TRBV7-2; D gene: .; CDR3 DNA: TGTGCCAGCAGCTTAGCAGCTAACTATGGCTACACCTTC; CDR3 protein: CASSLAANYGYTF
clone size: .; J gene: TRBJ2-3; V gene: TRBV11-2; D gene: TRBD2; CDR3 DNA: TGTGCCAGCAGCAGGAGGGGAGGGATAGATACGCAGTATTTT; CDR3 protein: CASSRRGGIDTQYF
clone size: .; J gene: TRBJ1-1; V gene: TRBV4-1; D gene: .; CDR3 DNA: TGCGCCAGCAGCCAAGATGGCCGGGGGGGGGTAGAAGCTTTCTTT; CDR3 protein: CASSQDGRGGVEAFF
clone size: .; J gene: TRBJ1-5; V gene: TRBV27; D gene: .; CDR3 DNA: TGTGCCAGCAGTCCGTCCTCAGGGGAAGTGAATCAGCCCCAGCATTTT; CDR3 protein: CASSPSSGEVNQPQHF
clone size: .; J gene: TRBJ1-1; V gene: TRBV7-6; D gene: .; CDR3 DNA: TGTGCCAGCAGCTTAGCGTTCACCCAGAACACTGAAGCTTTCTTT; CDR3 protein: CASSLAFTQNTEAFF
clone size: .; J gene: TRBJ2-1; V gene: TRBV5-8; D gene: .; CDR3 DNA: TGTGCCAGCAGCTGGGGATCAGGGGGGAATGAGCAGTTCTTC; CDR3 protein: CASSWGSGGNEQFF
clone size: .; J gene: TRBJ1-1; V gene: TRBV5-1; D gene: .; CDR3 DNA: TGCGCCAGCGGCAGTGAGGGGATCACTGAAGCTTTCTTT; CDR3 protein: CASGSEGITEAFF
clone size: .; J gene: TRBJ2-7; V gene: TRBV5-4; D gene: .; CDR3 DNA: TGTGCCAGCAGTCTCATGGGGGCAAAAAGCTCCTACGAGCAGTACTTC; CDR3 protein: CASSLMGAKSSYEQYF
clone size: .; J gene: TRBJ2-7; V gene: TRBV4-1; D gene: .; CDR3 DNA: TGCGCCAGCAGCCAAGAAGGTCAGGGACCCTACGAGCAGTACTTC; CDR3 protein: CASSQEGQGPYEQYF
clone size: .; J gene: TRBJ1-1; V gene: TRBV28; D gene: .; CDR3 DNA: TGTGCCAGCAGTTTTTGGCCAGGCGGGGACACTGAAGCTTTCTTT; CDR3 protein: CASSFWPGGDTEAFF
clone size: .; J gene: TRBJ2-1; V gene: TRBV9; D gene: TRBD2; CDR3 DNA: TGTGCCAGCAGCCTCGCCCCACAGGGGACTAGCGGAGATTCCTACAATGAGCAGTTCTTC; CDR3 protein: CASSLAPQGTSGDSYNEQFF
clone size: .; J gene: TRBJ2-1; V gene: TRBV4-1; D gene: TRBD1; CDR3 DNA: TGCGCCAGCAGCCGCTTACAGGGGGTTGGTGGCAATGAGCAGTTCTTC; CDR3 protein: CASSRLQGVGGNEQFF